Listed below are T cell receptor beta chains from one sample, sequenced in a study of early T cells in non-severe SARS-CoV-2 infection. Via MiXCR, TCRdb re-called the 5' RACE reads, giving one row per CDR3 protein. The sample includes approximately 110,000 distinct CDR3 sequences, more than 13% of them seen just once. The sample comprised whole blood. These receptors were obtained from an adult who was a healthcare worker with PCR-confirmed SARS-CoV-2 infection or an uninfected control (not recorded which). CDR3s include the opening cysteine and the closing phenylalanine or tryptophan. A D gene is named only where the DNA matches it firmly. Not all rows give a size; the values are once, few, many and, for expanded clones, a class.

clone size: .
J gene: TRBJ2-1
V gene: TRBV21-1
D gene: .
CDR3 DNA: TGTGCCAGCAGCAAAGATGGACATGAGCAGTTCTTC
CDR3 protein: CASSKDGHEQFF

clone size: few
J gene: TRBJ1-4
V gene: TRBV12-3/TRBV12-4
D gene: .
CDR3 DNA: TGTGCCAGCAGTTTTGGGGGGCGTAATGAAAAACTGTTTTTT
CDR3 protein: CASSFGGRNEKLFF

clone size: few
J gene: TRBJ2-3
V gene: TRBV7-9
D gene: TRBD2
CDR3 DNA: TGTGCCAGCAGACCCCTTAATGGGGGGGTCACAGATACGCAGTATTTT
CDR3 protein: CASRPLNGGVTDTQYF

clone size: few
J gene: TRBJ2-1
V gene: TRBV5-1
D gene: TRBD2
CDR3 DNA: TGCGCCAGTCGCCCCTTGAACGGGGGGATGGGGGTGGTCTTC
CDR3 protein: CASRPLNGGMGVVF

clone size: few
J gene: TRBJ2-2
V gene: TRBV7-9
D gene: .
CDR3 DNA: TGTGCCAGCAGCCCAAGGACGGCAGCGAACACCGGGGAGCTGTTTTTT
CDR3 protein: CASSPRTAANTGELFF

clone size: .
J gene: TRBJ2-3
V gene: TRBV12-3/TRBV12-4
D gene: .
CDR3 DNA: TGTGCCAGCAGCCACCCGGGGGAGAGCACAGATACGCAGTATTTT
CDR3 protein: CASSHPGESTDTQYF

clone size: many
J gene: TRBJ1-2
V gene: TRBV6-1
D gene: TRBD1
CDR3 DNA: TGTGCCAGCACGACAGGGACCCATGGCTACACCTTC
CDR3 protein: CASTTGTHGYTF

clone size: .
J gene: TRBJ2-5
V gene: TRBV12-3/TRBV12-4
D gene: .
CDR3 DNA: TGTGCCAGCAGTCCCTTAGTGGGAGAGACCCAGTACTTC
CDR3 protein: CASSPLVGETQYF

clone size: .
J gene: TRBJ1-5
V gene: TRBV19
D gene: .
CDR3 DNA: TGTGCCAGTGCCCTGGGGAGCAATCAGCCCCAGCATTTT
CDR3 protein: CASALGSNQPQHF

clone size: many
J gene: TRBJ2-1
V gene: TRBV5-1
D gene: TRBD1
CDR3 DNA: TGCGCCAGCAGCCTCGGGACAGGGGGCTCTCTAAGCTCCTACAATGAGCAGTTCTTC
CDR3 protein: CASSLGTGGSLSSYNEQFF

clone size: many
J gene: TRBJ2-7
V gene: TRBV5-1
D gene: .
CDR3 DNA: TGCGCCAGCACGGGGCGGGCGGACGAGCAGTACTTC
CDR3 protein: CASTGRADEQYF

clone size: few
J gene: TRBJ1-2
V gene: TRBV18
D gene: .
CDR3 DNA: TGTGCCAGCTCACCACCCCGAGGGGGTCCCTATGGCTACACCTTC
CDR3 protein: CASSPPRGGPYGYTF

clone size: .
J gene: TRBJ1-1
V gene: TRBV28
D gene: .
CDR3 DNA: TGTGCCAGCAGACCAAAGGTTTCGAACACTGAAGCTTTCTTT
CDR3 protein: CASRPKVSNTEAFF

clone size: few
J gene: TRBJ1-1
V gene: TRBV2
D gene: .
CDR3 DNA: TGTGCCAGCAACGCGGAACCCCTGCTCACTGAAGCTTTCTTT
CDR3 protein: CASNAEPLLTEAFF

clone size: few
J gene: TRBJ2-5
V gene: TRBV7-9
D gene: TRBD1
CDR3 DNA: TGTGCCAGCAGCTCCCGGGACAGGGTCGACCAAGAGACCCAGTACTTC
CDR3 protein: CASSSRDRVDQETQYF

clone size: few
J gene: TRBJ2-3
V gene: TRBV3-1
D gene: .
CDR3 DNA: TGTGCCAGCAGCCAAGAGCCGGGGGATACAGATACGCAGTATTTT
CDR3 protein: CASSQEPGDTDTQYF

clone size: few
J gene: TRBJ2-7
V gene: TRBV25-1
D gene: .
CDR3 DNA: TGTGCCAGCATGGGGGGGGGCGCACCCTACGAGCAGTACTTC
CDR3 protein: CASMGGGAPYEQYF

clone size: few
J gene: TRBJ2-2
V gene: TRBV6-6
D gene: TRBD1
CDR3 DNA: TGTGCCAGCAGTTACGGGACAGTCCCCGACACCGGGGAGCTGTTTTTT
CDR3 protein: CASSYGTVPDTGELFF

clone size: few
J gene: TRBJ2-5
V gene: TRBV12-3/TRBV12-4
D gene: .
CDR3 DNA: TGTGCCAGCAGTCTTAGCGCTGGTGGAGAGACCCAGTACTTC
CDR3 protein: CASSLSAGGETQYF

clone size: .
J gene: TRBJ2-5
V gene: TRBV10-2
D gene: .
CDR3 DNA: TGCGCCAGCAGTGCATCAAGACTCGAGACCCAGTACTTC
CDR3 protein: CASSASRLETQYF

clone size: .
J gene: TRBJ2-7
V gene: TRBV7-9
D gene: .
CDR3 DNA: TGTGCCAGCAGCTTAGTTGGGAACGAGCAGTACTTC
CDR3 protein: CASSLVGNEQYF

clone size: .
J gene: TRBJ1-6
V gene: TRBV3-1
D gene: .
CDR3 DNA: TGTGCCAGCAGCCCCTTTAACGTGGATAATTCACCCCTCCACTTT
CDR3 protein: CASSPFNVDNSPLHF

clone size: many
J gene: TRBJ1-1
V gene: TRBV18
D gene: .
CDR3 DNA: TGTGCCAGCTCACCACCGGGGAGGACAACTGAAGCTTTCTTT
CDR3 protein: CASSPPGRTTEAFF

clone size: few
J gene: TRBJ1-6
V gene: TRBV6-1
D gene: .
CDR3 DNA: TGTGCCAGCATGTCCGGACAATATAATTCACCCCTCCACTTT
CDR3 protein: CASMSGQYNSPLHF

clone size: .
J gene: TRBJ2-7
V gene: TRBV18
D gene: .
CDR3 DNA: TGTGCCAGCTCTTCGTGGGGGCTTCCGCCTCCTCAGTACTTC
CDR3 protein: CASSSWGLPPPQYF

clone size: many
J gene: TRBJ2-4
V gene: TRBV30
D gene: .
CDR3 DNA: TGTGCCTGGAGTGTACAAGCGGGCCTAAACATTCAGTACTTC
CDR3 protein: CAWSVQAGLNIQYF

clone size: .
J gene: TRBJ2-7
V gene: TRBV7-9
D gene: .
CDR3 DNA: TGTGCCAGCAGCTATCCCTTAGGGGCTGGGCAGTACTTC
CDR3 protein: CASSYPLGAGQYF

clone size: .
J gene: TRBJ2-1
V gene: TRBV25-1
D gene: .
CDR3 DNA: TGTGCCAGCAGTGTAACTGCAGATACTTTCTACATAAACAATGAGCAGTTCTTC
CDR3 protein: CASSVTADTFYINNEQFF

clone size: few
J gene: TRBJ2-5
V gene: TRBV27
D gene: TRBD2
CDR3 DNA: TGTGCCAGCAGTTCGTGGACTAGCGGTGGGGGGTCCCAGTACTTC
CDR3 protein: CASSSWTSGGGSQYF

clone size: .
J gene: TRBJ1-5
V gene: TRBV30
D gene: .
CDR3 DNA: TGTGCCTGGAGTGGGGGAAGTTATAGCAATCAGCCCCAGCATTTT
CDR3 protein: CAWSGGSYSNQPQHF

clone size: .
J gene: TRBJ1-5
V gene: TRBV6-6
D gene: .
CDR3 DNA: TGTGCCAGCAATGGGGACAATCAGCCCCAGCATTTT
CDR3 protein: CASNGDNQPQHF

clone size: .
J gene: TRBJ1-4
V gene: TRBV4-1
D gene: .
CDR3 DNA: TGCGCCAGCAGCCAAGAGGTTACAGGGAGGGAAAAACTGTTTTTT
CDR3 protein: CASSQEVTGREKLFF

clone size: few
J gene: TRBJ2-5
V gene: TRBV29-1
D gene: .
CDR3 DNA: TGCAGCGTTGATGGTGGCAGGCAAGAGACCCAGTACTTC
CDR3 protein: CSVDGGRQETQYF

clone size: .
J gene: TRBJ2-5
V gene: TRBV3-1
D gene: TRBD1
CDR3 DNA: TGTGCCAGCAGCCACGTGGACAGGGGGGAAGAGACCCAGTACTTC
CDR3 protein: CASSHVDRGEETQYF

clone size: .
J gene: TRBJ1-1
V gene: TRBV12-3/TRBV12-4
D gene: TRBD1
CDR3 DNA: TGTGCCAGCAGGGACAGGGGGGCTGAAGCTTTCTTT
CDR3 protein: CASRDRGAEAFF

clone size: .
J gene: TRBJ1-2
V gene: TRBV7-9
D gene: .
CDR3 DNA: TGTGCCAGCAGCTTAGCGTCGGGACCCCTCTATGGCTACACCTTC
CDR3 protein: CASSLASGPLYGYTF

clone size: many
J gene: TRBJ2-7
V gene: TRBV15
D gene: .
CDR3 DNA: TGTGCCACCAGCAGGGAACGGAACTACGAGCAGTACTTC
CDR3 protein: CATSRERNYEQYF

clone size: .
J gene: TRBJ2-7
V gene: TRBV27
D gene: TRBD2
CDR3 DNA: TGTGCCAGCACACCCCGCGGGGGGCTGGCCTACGAGCAGTACTTC
CDR3 protein: CASTPRGGLAYEQYF

clone size: .
J gene: TRBJ1-4
V gene: TRBV30
D gene: .
CDR3 DNA: TGTGCCTGGAGTGCTTTCGACAGGTTGGGTGAAAAACTGTTTTTT
CDR3 protein: CAWSAFDRLGEKLFF

clone size: .
J gene: TRBJ1-5
V gene: TRBV30
D gene: .
CDR3 DNA: TGTGCCTGGAGCCGGGGGGGAAGTAGCAATCAGCCCCAGCATTTT
CDR3 protein: CAWSRGGSSNQPQHF

clone size: .
J gene: TRBJ2-3
V gene: TRBV9
D gene: .
CDR3 DNA: TGTGCCAGCAGCCAACAGAACACAGATACGCAGTATTTT
CDR3 protein: CASSQQNTDTQYF

clone size: .
J gene: TRBJ1-1
V gene: TRBV7-9
D gene: .
CDR3 DNA: TGTGCCAGCAGCCTGACGGGAATGAACACTGAAGCTTTCTTT
CDR3 protein: CASSLTGMNTEAFF

clone size: .
J gene: TRBJ2-5
V gene: TRBV27
D gene: .
CDR3 DNA: TGTGCCAGCAGTAGTACGCCATCTGTGGGGGAGACCCAGTACTTC
CDR3 protein: CASSSTPSVGETQYF

clone size: few
J gene: TRBJ1-1
V gene: TRBV5-4
D gene: .
CDR3 DNA: TGTGCCAGCAGCTTGCGTCATATGAACACTGAAGCTTTCTTT
CDR3 protein: CASSLRHMNTEAFF

clone size: few
J gene: TRBJ2-5
V gene: TRBV11-3
D gene: .
CDR3 DNA: TGTGCCAGCAGCTTAGGGTCTTCCGGAAGCCAGTACTTC
CDR3 protein: CASSLGSSGSQYF

clone size: few
J gene: TRBJ2-3
V gene: TRBV6-5
D gene: .
CDR3 DNA: TGTGCCAGCAGTTACTCGGCTCTCCTCGGCCCAGCTAGCACAGATACGCAGTATTTT
CDR3 protein: CASSYSALLGPASTDTQYF

clone size: .
J gene: TRBJ2-5
V gene: TRBV10-3
D gene: .
CDR3 DNA: TGTGCCATCAGTGAGTCGAGTCGGCTACGTGTGTACTTC
CDR3 protein: CAISESSRLRVYF

clone size: .
J gene: TRBJ1-6
V gene: TRBV27
D gene: TRBD1
CDR3 DNA: TGTGCCAGCAGTTTAACCAACGGACAGGGCTATAATTCACCCCTCCACTTT
CDR3 protein: CASSLTNGQGYNSPLHF

clone size: .
J gene: TRBJ1-5
V gene: TRBV5-1
D gene: .
CDR3 DNA: TGCGCCAGCAGCTTGATTCCGGATAGCAATCAGCCCCAGCATTTT
CDR3 protein: CASSLIPDSNQPQHF

clone size: .
J gene: TRBJ2-3
V gene: TRBV20-1
D gene: .
CDR3 DNA: TGCAGTGCTATGGGTGGGGATAGCACAGATACGCAGTATTTT
CDR3 protein: CSAMGGDSTDTQYF

clone size: many
J gene: TRBJ1-5
V gene: TRBV19
D gene: .
CDR3 DNA: TGTGCCAGTAGTACGACAGGACCGAAGGAGCCCCAGCATTTT
CDR3 protein: CASSTTGPKEPQHF

clone size: .
J gene: TRBJ2-3
V gene: TRBV20-1
D gene: TRBD2
CDR3 DNA: TGCAGTGCTGAGATGGGGGGGGACACAGATACGCAGTATTTT
CDR3 protein: CSAEMGGDTDTQYF

clone size: few
J gene: TRBJ2-2
V gene: TRBV5-1
D gene: .
CDR3 DNA: TGCGCCAGCAGCTTGGGCTGGCGGGAGAACACCGGGGAGCTGTTTTTT
CDR3 protein: CASSLGWRENTGELFF

clone size: .
J gene: TRBJ2-5
V gene: TRBV15
D gene: .
CDR3 DNA: TGTGCCACCAGCAGAGGTGACAGGAAAGAGACCCAGTACTTC
CDR3 protein: CATSRGDRKETQYF

clone size: .
J gene: TRBJ2-3
V gene: TRBV12-3/TRBV12-4
D gene: .
CDR3 DNA: TGTGCCAGCAGCGGGGGACTGGCTAGCACAGATACGCAGTATTTT
CDR3 protein: CASSGGLASTDTQYF

clone size: .
J gene: TRBJ2-5
V gene: TRBV7-9
D gene: .
CDR3 DNA: TGTGCCAGCAGCTACGGACGGCAAGAGACCCAGTACTTC
CDR3 protein: CASSYGRQETQYF

clone size: few
J gene: TRBJ2-7
V gene: TRBV5-1
D gene: .
CDR3 DNA: TGCGCCAGCAGCTTGGCCGCTAGAGGAAATAGCGAGCAGTACTTC
CDR3 protein: CASSLAARGNSEQYF